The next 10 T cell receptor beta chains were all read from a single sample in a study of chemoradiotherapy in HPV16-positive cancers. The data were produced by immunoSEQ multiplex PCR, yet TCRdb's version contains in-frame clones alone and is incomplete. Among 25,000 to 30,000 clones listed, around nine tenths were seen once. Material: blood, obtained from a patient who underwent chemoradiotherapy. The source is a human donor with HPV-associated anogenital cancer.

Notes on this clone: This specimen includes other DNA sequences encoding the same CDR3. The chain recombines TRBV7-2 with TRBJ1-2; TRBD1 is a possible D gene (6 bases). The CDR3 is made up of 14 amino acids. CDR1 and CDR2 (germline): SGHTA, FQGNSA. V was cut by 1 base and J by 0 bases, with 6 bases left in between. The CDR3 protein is CASSLGTANYGYTF. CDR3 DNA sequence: TGTGCCAGCAGCTTAGGGACAGCTAACTATGGCTACACCTTC.

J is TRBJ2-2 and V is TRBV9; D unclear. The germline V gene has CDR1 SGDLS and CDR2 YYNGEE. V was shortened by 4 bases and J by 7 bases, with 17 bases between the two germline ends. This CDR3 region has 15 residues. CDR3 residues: CASSSVGLPGGELFF. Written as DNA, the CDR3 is TGTGCCAGCAGCTCCGTTGGCCTGCCGGGCGGGGAGCTGTTTTTT.

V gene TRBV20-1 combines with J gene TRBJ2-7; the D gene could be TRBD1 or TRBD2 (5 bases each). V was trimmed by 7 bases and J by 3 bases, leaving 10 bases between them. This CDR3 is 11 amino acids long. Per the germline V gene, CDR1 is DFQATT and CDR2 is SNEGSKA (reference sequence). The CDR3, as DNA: TGCAGTGGAGGGGATTTCTACGAGCAGTACTTC. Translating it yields CSGGDFYEQYF.

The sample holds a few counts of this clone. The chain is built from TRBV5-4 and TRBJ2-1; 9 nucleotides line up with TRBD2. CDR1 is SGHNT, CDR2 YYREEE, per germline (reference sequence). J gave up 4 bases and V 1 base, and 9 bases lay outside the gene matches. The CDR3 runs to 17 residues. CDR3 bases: TGTGCCAGCAGCTTGTCAGCGAGCGGGAGGACTTACAATGAGCAGTTCTTC. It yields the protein CASSLSASGRTYNEQFF.

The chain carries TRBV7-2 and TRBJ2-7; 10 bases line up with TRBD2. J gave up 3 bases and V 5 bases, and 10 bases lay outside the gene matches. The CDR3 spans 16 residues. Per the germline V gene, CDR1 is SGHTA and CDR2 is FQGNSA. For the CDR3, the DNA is TGTGCCAGCAGCCCCTCCACGGGACTAGCGCACTACGAGCAGTACTTC. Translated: CASSPSTGLAHYEQYF.

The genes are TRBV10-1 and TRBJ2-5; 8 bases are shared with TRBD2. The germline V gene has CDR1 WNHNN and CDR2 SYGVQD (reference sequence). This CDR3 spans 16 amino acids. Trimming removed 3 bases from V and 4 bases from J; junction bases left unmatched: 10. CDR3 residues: CASSDFDGRGGETQYF. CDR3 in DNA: TGCGCCAGCAGTGATTTCGACGGGAGGGGTGGAGAGACCCAGTACTTC.

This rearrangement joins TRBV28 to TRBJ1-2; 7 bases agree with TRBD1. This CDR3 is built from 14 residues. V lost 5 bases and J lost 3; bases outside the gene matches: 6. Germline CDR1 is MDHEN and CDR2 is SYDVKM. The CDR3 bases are TGTGCCAGCAGTATTCGACAGGGAGACTATGGCTACACCTTC. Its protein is CASSIRQGDYGYTF.

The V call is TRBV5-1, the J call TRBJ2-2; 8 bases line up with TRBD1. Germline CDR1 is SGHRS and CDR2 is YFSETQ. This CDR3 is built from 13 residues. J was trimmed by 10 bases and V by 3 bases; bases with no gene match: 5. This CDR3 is CASSYLDRAELFF. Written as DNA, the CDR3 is TGCGCCAGCAGCTACTTGGACAGGGCGGAGCTGTTTTTT.

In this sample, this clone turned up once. The CDR3 DNA reads as TGTGCCAGCAGTTTTCCCCCGGGACTAGCGGGGTACAATGAGCAGTTCTTC. Residues: CASSFPPGLAGYNEQFF. The chain employs TRBV7-9 and TRBJ2-1; TRBD2 matches at 13 bases. The CDR3 runs to 17 residues. V was pared by 6 bases and J by 4 bases, with 9 bases of the junction left unmatched. The germline gives CDR1 SEHNR, CDR2 FQNEAQ (reference sequence).

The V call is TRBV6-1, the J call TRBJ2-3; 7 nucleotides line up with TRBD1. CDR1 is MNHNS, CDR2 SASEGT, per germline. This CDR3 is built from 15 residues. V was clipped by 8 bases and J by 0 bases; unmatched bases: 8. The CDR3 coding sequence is TGTGCCAGCGCTCAAGGGGGCGTGAGCACAGATACGCAGTATTTT. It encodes CASAQGGVSTDTQYF.